One sample yielded the 13 T cell receptor beta chains listed below, sequenced in a study of PD-1 blockade in mismatch repair-deficient tumors. Method: immunoSEQ multiplex PCR; TCRdb's copy keeps in-frame clones and lacks some. The table includes approximately 79,000 clones, about 82% detected once. Sequencing used peripheral blood, obtained 44 weeks after starting pembrolizumab. The receptor set was obtained from an adult with mismatch repair-deficient cancer.

J is TRBJ1-1 and V is TRBV5-3; D is uncertain. TRBV5-3 carries the ORF label, with uncertain function. CDR3 length equals 17 residues. Trimming left V 4 bases short and J 2 bases short, with 21 bases between. The CDR3 DNA sequence: TGTGCCAGAAGCCCCCAGTCAGTATACCAGTTAAACACTGAAGCTTTCTTT. Encoded protein: CARSPQSVYQLNTEAFF.

Only a few counts were recorded for this clone. The chain employs TRBV11-2 and TRBJ2-7, with 8 bases fitting TRBD2. CDR1 and CDR2 (germline): SGHAT, FQNNGV. The CDR3 is made up of 14 amino acids. The trim removed 0 bases at V and 4 bases at J, leaving 2 bases unmatched. The CDR3 sequence: CASSLDPSGYEQYF. The CDR3 coding sequence is TGTGCCAGCAGCTTAGATCCTAGCGGGTACGAGCAGTACTTC.

J is TRBJ2-3 and V is TRBV11-3; D is undetermined. The germline V gene encodes CDR1 SGHNT and CDR2 YENEEA. The V gene lost 5 bases and the J gene lost 5 bases, with 5 bases spanning the gap. The CDR3 totals 11 residues. The DNA of the CDR3 is TGTGCCAGCAGCCAGGAAGATACGCAGTATTTT. Encoded protein: CASSQEDTQYF.

The rearrangement links TRBV7-2 to TRBJ2-7, with TRBD2 matching 8 bases. The germline V gene encodes CDR1 SGHTA and CDR2 FQGNSA. V shed 1 base, J shed 7 bases, and the junction held 9 bases outside the gene matches. The CDR3 has 15 amino acids. For the CDR3, the DNA is TGTGCCAGCAGCTTAGAAGGGACTAGTGTTCGAGAGCAGTACTTC. Translation gives CASSLEGTSVREQYF.

The chain is built from TRBV7-3 and TRBJ2-7; D possibly corresponds to TRBD2 (6 bases). CDR3 size: 15 residues. Germline V gene sequence: CDR1 SGHTA, CDR2 FQGTGA. Trimming removed 5 bases from V and 4 bases from J, with 18 bases in between. The CDR3 DNA follows: TGTGCCAGCAGCCTCATGAGCGGGCTACAATACGAGCAGTACTTC. This translates into CASSLMSGLQYEQYF.

This chain connects TRBV7-3 to TRBJ1-5; maybe TRBD1 (5 bases). V lost 1 base, J lost 7 bases, and 11 bases lay in between. The CDR3 contains 14 residues. Germline CDR1 SGHTA, CDR2 FQGTGA. The CDR3 nucleotides read TGTGCCAGCAGCTTAAGTCAGGGTCAGCAGCCCCAGCATTTT. Translation: CASSLSQGQQPQHF.

The V and J genes are TRBV2 and TRBJ2-1; D may be TRBD2 (5 bases). V was pared by 5 bases and J by 4 bases, with 18 bases between. The CDR3 contains 16 residues. Germline V gives CDR1 SNHLY, CDR2 FYNNEI. CDR3 nucleotide sequence: TGTGCCAGCAGTTACACAATAGCGCCGACTTACAATGAGCAGTTCTTC. This translates into CASSYTIAPTYNEQFF.

This chain uses TRBV18 with TRBJ2-5, with 7 bases that match TRBD1. The CDR3 covers 13 residues. CDR1 is KGHSH and CDR2 is LQKENI in the germline V gene. V shed 5 bases, J shed 5 bases, and the junction held 5 bases outside the gene matches. CDR3 protein: CASSTGELETQYF. In DNA, the CDR3 is TGTGCCAGCTCAACAGGGGAGTTGGAGACCCAGTACTTC. Full variable domain (outside the CDR3, taken from reference TRBV18 and TRBJ2-5): NAGVMQNPRHLVRRRGQEARLRCSPMKGHSHVYWYRQLPEEGLKFMVYLQKENIIDESGMPKERFSAEFPKEGPSILRIQQVVRGDSAAYFCASSTGELETQYFGPGTRLLVL.

This chain links TRBV20-1 with TRBJ2-3; D gene uncertain. This CDR3 has 11 residues. V was shortened by 3 bases and J by 5 bases, with 6 bases between the two germline ends. The germline CDR1 and CDR2 sequences are DFQATT and SNEGSKA (reference sequence). CDR3 bases: TGCAGTGCTAGTGTGGGAGATACGCAGTATTTT. Protein sequence: CSASVGDTQYF.

The chain is built from TRBV27 and TRBJ2-1; D ambiguous. CDR1 is MNHEY, CDR2 SMNVEV, per germline (reference sequence). V lost 8 bases and J 2 bases, leaving 10 bases between the germline ends. This CDR3 contains 13 residues. CDR3 sequence (DNA): TGTGCCAGCGGAAAAGGACCCTACAATGAGCAGTTCTTC. This sequence encodes CASGKGPYNEQFF.

The chain recombines TRBV7-8 with TRBJ2-5, with D unclear. Germline-derived CDR1 and CDR2 are SGHVS and FQNEAQ. The CDR3 runs 15 residues. V was clipped by 5 bases and J by 5 bases, with 18 bases between them. This CDR3 is CASSVERASGETQYF. CDR3 nucleotides: TGTGCCAGCAGCGTCGAAAGGGCGTCCGGCGAGACCCAGTACTTC.

The chain has TRBV5-4 and TRBJ2-1, with 10 bases lining up with TRBD2. With 3 bases clipped from V and 5 bases from J, the junction kept 5 bases outside the gene matches. This CDR3 has 15 amino acids. Germline lookup yields CDR1 SGHNT and CDR2 YYREEE (reference sequence). CDR3 nucleotide sequence: TGTGCCAGCAGCTCCGGGACTAGCGCAAACAATGAGCAGTTCTTC. Its protein is CASSSGTSANNEQFF.

V gene TRBV25-1 combines with J gene TRBJ1-2; 7 bases are shared with TRBD1. The CDR3 contains 13 residues. Per the germline V gene, CDR1 is MGHDK and CDR2 is SYGVNS. V was clipped by 6 bases and J by 2 bases; unmatched bases: 3. The CDR3 bases are TGTGCCAGCAGATCGGACAGGAACTATGGCTACACCTTC. Its protein product is CASRSDRNYGYTF.